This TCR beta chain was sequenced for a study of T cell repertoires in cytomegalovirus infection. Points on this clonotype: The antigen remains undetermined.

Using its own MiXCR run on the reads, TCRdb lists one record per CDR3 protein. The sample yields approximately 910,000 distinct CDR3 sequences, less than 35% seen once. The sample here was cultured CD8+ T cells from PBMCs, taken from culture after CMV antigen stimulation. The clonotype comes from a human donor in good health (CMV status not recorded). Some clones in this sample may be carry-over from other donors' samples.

The CDR3 protein is CASKGLAGGPVEQFF. The CDR3 DNA is TGTGCCAGCAAAGGACTAGCGGGGGGGCCTGTTGAGCAGTTCTTC. The gene calls are TRBV5-5 and TRBJ2-1; 15 bases are shared with TRBD2. This CDR3 is built from 15 residues. From germline, CDR1 is SGHKS and CDR2 YYEKEE (reference sequence). V lost 6 bases, J lost 9 bases, and 7 bases stayed unmatched. The entire variable domain, with the rest obtained from reference TRBV5-5 and TRBJ2-1, is as follows: DAGVTQSPTHLIKTRGQQVTLRCSPISGHKSVSWYQQVLGQGPQFIFQYYEKEERGRGNFPDRFSARQFPNYSSELNVNALLLGDSALYLCASKGLAGGPVEQFFGPGTRLTVL.